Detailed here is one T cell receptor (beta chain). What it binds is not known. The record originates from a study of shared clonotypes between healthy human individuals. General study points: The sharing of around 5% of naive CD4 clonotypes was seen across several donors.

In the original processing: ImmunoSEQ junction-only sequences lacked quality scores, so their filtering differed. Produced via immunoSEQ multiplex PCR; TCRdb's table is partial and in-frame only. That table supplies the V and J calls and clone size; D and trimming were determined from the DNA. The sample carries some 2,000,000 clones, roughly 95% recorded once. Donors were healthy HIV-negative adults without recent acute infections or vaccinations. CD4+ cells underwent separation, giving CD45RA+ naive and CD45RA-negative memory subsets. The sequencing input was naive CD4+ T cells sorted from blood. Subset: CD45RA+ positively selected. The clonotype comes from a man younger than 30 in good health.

CDR3 residues: CAIRSSGTGDRDGYTF. CDR3 DNA: TGTGCCATCAGATCATCCGGGACAGGGGATAGGGATGGCTACACCTTC. V and J are TRBV10-3 and TRBJ1-2; TRBD1 agrees at 10 bases. The CDR3 extends over 16 amino acids. Germline CDR1 reads ENHRY; CDR2 reads SYGVKD. The J segment lost 6 bases and the V segment lost 6 bases, leaving 13 bases of the junction unmatched.